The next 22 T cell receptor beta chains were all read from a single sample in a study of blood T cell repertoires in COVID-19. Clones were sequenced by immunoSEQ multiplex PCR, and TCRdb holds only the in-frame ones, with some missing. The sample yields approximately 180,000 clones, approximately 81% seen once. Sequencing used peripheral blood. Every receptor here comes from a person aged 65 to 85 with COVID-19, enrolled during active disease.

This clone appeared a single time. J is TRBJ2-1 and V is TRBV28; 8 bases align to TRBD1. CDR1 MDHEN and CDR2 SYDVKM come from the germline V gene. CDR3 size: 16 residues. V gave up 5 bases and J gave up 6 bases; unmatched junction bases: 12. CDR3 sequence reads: CASSPQGGTGFNEQFF. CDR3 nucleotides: TGTGCCAGCAGTCCTCAAGGGGGGACAGGCTTCAATGAGCAGTTCTTC.

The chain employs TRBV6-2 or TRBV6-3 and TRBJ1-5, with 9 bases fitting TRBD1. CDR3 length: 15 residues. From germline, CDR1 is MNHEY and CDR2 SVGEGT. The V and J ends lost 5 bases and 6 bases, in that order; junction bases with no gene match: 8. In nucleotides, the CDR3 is TGTGCCAGCAGTAAACCGGGACAGGGTGGTCAGCCCCAGCATTTT. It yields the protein CASSKPGQGGQPQHF.

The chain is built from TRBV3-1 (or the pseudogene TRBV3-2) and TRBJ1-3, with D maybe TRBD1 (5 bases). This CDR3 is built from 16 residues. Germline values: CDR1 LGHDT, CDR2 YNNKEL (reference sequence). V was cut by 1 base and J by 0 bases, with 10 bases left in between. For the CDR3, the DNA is TGTGCCAGCAGCCAAGTGTTCAGGGACTCTGGAAACACCATATATTTT. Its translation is CASSQVFRDSGNTIYF.

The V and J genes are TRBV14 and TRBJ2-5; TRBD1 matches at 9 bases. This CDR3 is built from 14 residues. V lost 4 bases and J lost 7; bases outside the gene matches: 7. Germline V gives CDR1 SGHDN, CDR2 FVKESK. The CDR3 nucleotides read TGTGCCAGCAGCCGGGACAGGGCCTCCGGGACCCAGTACTTC. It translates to CASSRDRASGTQYF.

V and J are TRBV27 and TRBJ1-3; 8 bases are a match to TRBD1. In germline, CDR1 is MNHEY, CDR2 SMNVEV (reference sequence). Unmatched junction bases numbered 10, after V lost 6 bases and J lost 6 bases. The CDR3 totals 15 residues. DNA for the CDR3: TGTGCCAGCAGCTCTACTGGGACAGGAATAAACACCATATATTTT. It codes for CASSSTGTGINTIYF.

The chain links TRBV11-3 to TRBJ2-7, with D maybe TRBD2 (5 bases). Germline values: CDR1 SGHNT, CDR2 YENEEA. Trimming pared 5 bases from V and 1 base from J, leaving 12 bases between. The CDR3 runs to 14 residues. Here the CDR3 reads CASSPRDISYEQYF. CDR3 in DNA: TGTGCCAGCAGCCCCCGGGATATTTCCTACGAGCAGTACTTC.

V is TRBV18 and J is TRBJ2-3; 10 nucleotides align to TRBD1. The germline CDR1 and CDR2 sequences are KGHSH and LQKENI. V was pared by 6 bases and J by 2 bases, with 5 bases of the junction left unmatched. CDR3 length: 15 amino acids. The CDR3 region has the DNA TGTGCCAGCTCTCGGGACAGGGGAGACACAGATACGCAGTATTTT. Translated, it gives CASSRDRGDTDTQYF.

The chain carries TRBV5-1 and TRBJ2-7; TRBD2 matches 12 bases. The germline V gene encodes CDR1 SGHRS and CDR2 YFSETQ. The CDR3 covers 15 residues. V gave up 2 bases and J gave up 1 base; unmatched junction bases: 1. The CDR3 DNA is TGCGCCAGCAGCTTACTAGCGGGGGGTTCCTACGAGCAGTACTTC. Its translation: CASSLLAGGSYEQYF.

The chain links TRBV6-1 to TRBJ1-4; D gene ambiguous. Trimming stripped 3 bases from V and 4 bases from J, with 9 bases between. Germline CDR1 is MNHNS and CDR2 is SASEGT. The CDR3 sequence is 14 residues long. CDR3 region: CASSDGAYNEKLFF. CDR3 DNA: TGTGCCAGCAGTGACGGAGCTTATAATGAAAAACTGTTTTTT.

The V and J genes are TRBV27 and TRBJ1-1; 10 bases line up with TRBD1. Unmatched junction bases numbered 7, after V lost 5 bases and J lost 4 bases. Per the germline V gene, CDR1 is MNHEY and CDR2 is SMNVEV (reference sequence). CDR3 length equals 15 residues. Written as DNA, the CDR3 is TGTGCCAGCAGTCCTCGGGACAGGGGACGCACTGAAGCTTTCTTT. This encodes CASSPRDRGRTEAFF.

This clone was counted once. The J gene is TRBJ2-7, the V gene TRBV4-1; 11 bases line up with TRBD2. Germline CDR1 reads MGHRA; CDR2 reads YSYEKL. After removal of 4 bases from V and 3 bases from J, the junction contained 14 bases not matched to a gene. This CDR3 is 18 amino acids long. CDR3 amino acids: CASSLAATLAGALYEQYF. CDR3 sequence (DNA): TGCGCCAGCAGCCTCGCCGCAACACTAGCGGGAGCCCTCTACGAGCAGTACTTC.

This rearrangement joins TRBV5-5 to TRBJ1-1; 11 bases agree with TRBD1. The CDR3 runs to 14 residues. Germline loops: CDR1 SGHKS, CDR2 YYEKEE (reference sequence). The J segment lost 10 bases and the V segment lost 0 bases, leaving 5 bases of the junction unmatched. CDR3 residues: CASSLEGQGGRAFF. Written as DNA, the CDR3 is TGTGCCAGCAGCTTGGAGGGACAGGGGGGGAGAGCTTTCTTT. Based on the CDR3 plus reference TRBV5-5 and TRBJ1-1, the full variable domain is DAGVTQSPTHLIKTRGQQVTLRCSPISGHKSVSWYQQVLGQGPQFIFQYYEKEERGRGNFPDRFSARQFPNYSSELNVNALLLGDSALYLCASSLEGQGGRAFFGQGTRLTVV.

The CDR3 DNA reads as TGTGCCAGCAGCCAAGATGGGAGGACCTTCTACACCTTC. Its protein is CASSQDGRTFYTF. The rearrangement joins TRBV3-1 (or the pseudogene TRBV3-2) to TRBJ1-2; no firm D call. V lost 0 bases, J lost 10 bases, and 12 bases lay in between. The CDR3 loop spans 13 amino acids. Germline V CDR1 and CDR2: LGHDT, YNNKEL (reference sequence).

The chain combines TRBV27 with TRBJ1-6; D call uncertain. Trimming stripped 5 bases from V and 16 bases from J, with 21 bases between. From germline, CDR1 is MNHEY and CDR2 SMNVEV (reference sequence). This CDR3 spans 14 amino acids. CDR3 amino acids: CASSTPPVKSELHF. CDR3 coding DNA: TGTGCCAGCAGTACCCCGCCCGTGAAGTCCGAGCTCCACTTT.

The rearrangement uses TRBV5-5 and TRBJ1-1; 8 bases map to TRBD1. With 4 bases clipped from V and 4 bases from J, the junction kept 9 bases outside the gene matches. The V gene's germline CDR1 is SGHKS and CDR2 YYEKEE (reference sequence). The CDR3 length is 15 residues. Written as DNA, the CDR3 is TGTGCCAGCAGCACGGACAGGGTCTGGGGCACTGAAGCTTTCTTT. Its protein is CASSTDRVWGTEAFF.

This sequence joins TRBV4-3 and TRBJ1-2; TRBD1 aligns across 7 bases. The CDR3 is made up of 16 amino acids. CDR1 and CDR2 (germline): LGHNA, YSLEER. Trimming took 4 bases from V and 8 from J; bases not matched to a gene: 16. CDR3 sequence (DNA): TGCGCCAGCAGCCCAGTATTGTTAGGGGGCGAGTACGGCTACACCTTC. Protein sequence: CASSPVLLGGEYGYTF.

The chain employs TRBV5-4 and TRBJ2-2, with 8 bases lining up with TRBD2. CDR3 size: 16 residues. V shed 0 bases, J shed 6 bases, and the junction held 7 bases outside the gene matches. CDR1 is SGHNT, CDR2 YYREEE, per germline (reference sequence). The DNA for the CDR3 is TGTGCCAGCAGCTTGGATCCGGGGGGGGTCGCCGGGGAGCTGTTTTTT. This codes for CASSLDPGGVAGELFF.

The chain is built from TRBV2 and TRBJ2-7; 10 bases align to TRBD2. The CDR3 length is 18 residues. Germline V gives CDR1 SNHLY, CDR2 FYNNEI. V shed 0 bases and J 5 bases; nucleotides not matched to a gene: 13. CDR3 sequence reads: CASSEASGFTSGTDEQYF. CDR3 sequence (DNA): TGTGCCAGCAGTGAAGCAAGCGGCTTTACTAGCGGGACCGACGAGCAGTACTTC.

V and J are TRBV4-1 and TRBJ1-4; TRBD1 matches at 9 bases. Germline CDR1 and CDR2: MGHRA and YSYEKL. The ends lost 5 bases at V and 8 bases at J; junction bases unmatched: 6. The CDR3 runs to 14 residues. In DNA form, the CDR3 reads TGCGCCAGCAGCAACCGGGACAGGGACGAAAAACTGTTTTTT. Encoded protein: CASSNRDRDEKLFF.

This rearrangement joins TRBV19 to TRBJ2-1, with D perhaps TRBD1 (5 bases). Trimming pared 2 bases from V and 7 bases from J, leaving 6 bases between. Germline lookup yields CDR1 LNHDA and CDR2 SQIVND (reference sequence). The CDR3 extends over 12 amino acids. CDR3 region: CASSIQGNEQFF. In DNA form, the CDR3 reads TGTGCCAGTAGTATACAGGGAAATGAGCAGTTCTTC.

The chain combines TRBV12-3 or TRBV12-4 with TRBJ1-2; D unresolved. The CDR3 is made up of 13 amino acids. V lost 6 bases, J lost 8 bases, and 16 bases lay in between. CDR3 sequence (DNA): TGTGCCAGCAGACCTGGCCCTTGGAGGGGCTACACCTTC. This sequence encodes CASRPGPWRGYTF.

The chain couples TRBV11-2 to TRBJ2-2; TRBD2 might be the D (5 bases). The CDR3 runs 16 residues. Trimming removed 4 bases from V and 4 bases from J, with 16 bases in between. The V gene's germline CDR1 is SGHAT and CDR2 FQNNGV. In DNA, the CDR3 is TGTGCCAGCAGCTCCTTAGAGGGTATGGCCACCGGGGAGCTGTTTTTT. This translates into CASSSLEGMATGELFF.